These 18 T cell receptor beta chains came from one sample sequenced in a study of T cells in Graves' hyperthyroidism and ophthalmopathy. Regions amplified from RNA transcripts were the TCR beta CDR3 regions. The HTBI set primed first-round TCR CDR3 RT-PCR. TCRdb reanalysed the multiplex PCR reads using MiXCR and keeps one entry per CDR3 protein. The repertoire includes about 98,000 distinct CDR3 sequences, roughly 37% of them detected once, and around 9.6% sits in the top ten. Sequenced input: peripheral blood or thyroid tissue (not recorded which). The receptors here all came from a woman aged 25 to 45 with Graves' hyperthyroidism.

The CDR3 protein is CASSRYTGETQYF. The CDR3 DNA reads as TGTGCCAGCAGCAGATACACCGGGGAGACCCAGTACTTC. V and J are TRBV7-3 and TRBJ2-5, with no clear D. Germline lookup yields CDR1 SGHTA and CDR2 FQGTGA. Trimming took 5 bases from V and 5 from J, leaving 12 bases between them. CDR3 length: 13 residues. Based on the CDR3 plus reference TRBV7-3 and TRBJ2-5, the full variable domain is GAGVSQTPSNKVTEKGKYVELRCDPISGHTALYWYRQSLGQGPEFLIYFQGTGAADDSGLPNDRFFAVRPEGSVSTLKIQRTERGDSAVYLCASSRYTGETQYFGPGTRLLVL.

The chain joins TRBV11-1 to TRBJ2-5; weak D call: TRBD1 (5 bases). CDR1 and CDR2 (germline): SGHAT, FQDESV (reference sequence). The CDR3 covers 17 residues. The ends were cut back, 5 bases at V and 5 bases at J, with 24 bases in the middle. The CDR3 spells CASSDQFGALTGETQYF. For the CDR3, the DNA is TGTGCCAGCAGCGACCAGTTTGGGGCCCTCACCGGGGAGACCCAGTACTTC.

This chain connects TRBV20-1 to TRBJ2-5; TRBD2 agrees at 10 bases. Trimming at V came to 6 bases and at J to 6 bases, leaving 7 bases not matched to a gene. Germline V CDR1 and CDR2: DFQATT, SNEGSKA (reference sequence). The CDR3 covers 13 residues. CDR3 DNA sequence: TGCAGTGCAGAAGCGGGAGGGCCCAAGACCCAGTACTTC. It translates to CSAEAGGPKTQYF.

This chain uses TRBV5-1 with TRBJ1-3; D unclear. The CDR3 covers 9 residues. The germline V and J ends were trimmed by 0 bases and 14 bases, with 3 bases remaining between them. The germline V gene has CDR1 SGHRS and CDR2 YFSETQ. In nucleotides, the CDR3 is TGCGCCAGCAGCTTGGACCTATATTTT. Its translation is CASSLDLYF.

This clonotype was counted ten times or more. The rearrangement joins TRBV4-1 to TRBJ2-1; TRBD2 matches at 8 bases. This CDR3 region has 17 residues. The germline CDR1 and CDR2 sequences are MGHRA and YSYEKL. Losses at the gene ends were 0 bases for V and 10 bases for J; bases not matched to a gene: 14. This CDR3 is CASSQDRGGADLREQFF. In DNA, the CDR3 is TGCGCCAGCAGCCAAGATCGGGGGGGCGCGGACCTTCGGGAGCAGTTCTTC.

The table lists this clonotype with many counts. V gene TRBV28 combines with J gene TRBJ1-1; D gene ambiguous. Trimming stripped 5 bases from V and 3 bases from J, with 10 bases between. This CDR3 spans 13 amino acids. Germline V gene data show CDR1 as MDHEN and CDR2 as SYDVKM. The DNA for the CDR3 is TGTGCCAGCAGTGGGGAACCGGACACTGAAGCTTTCTTT. Its translation: CASSGEPDTEAFF.

At least ten counts were recorded for this clonotype. The chain employs TRBV6-5 and TRBJ2-3, with no clear D. Trimming removed 2 bases at V and 2 bases at J, with 5 bases between. The CDR3 runs 13 residues. CDR1 is MNHEY, CDR2 SVGAGI, per germline. The CDR3 DNA reads as TGTGCCAGCAGTTACGGAAACACAGATACGCAGTATTTT. Translation: CASSYGNTDTQYF.

This clonotype has ten or more counts. This rearrangement joins TRBV19 to TRBJ2-7; D might be TRBD2 (5 bases). This CDR3 spans 13 amino acids. Germline V lookup: CDR1 LNHDA, CDR2 SQIVND (reference sequence). V gave up 5 bases and J gave up 7 bases, with 15 bases separating them. CDR3 sequence reads: CASSGESLGEQYF. CDR3 coding DNA: TGTGCCAGTAGTGGGGAGAGCCTCGGGGAGCAGTACTTC.

The V gene is TRBV15, the J gene TRBJ2-6; 7 bases line up with TRBD1. J was trimmed by 0 bases and V by 5 bases; bases with no gene match: 7. Germline CDR1 is LNHNV and CDR2 is YYDKDF (reference sequence). The CDR3 has 17 residues. This chain's CDR3 is CATSPRQGYSGANVLTF. Here the CDR3 DNA reads TGTGCCACCAGCCCACGACAGGGTTACTCTGGGGCCAACGTCCTGACTTTC.

V usage is TRBV10-3 and J usage is TRBJ1-4, with a possible D match to TRBD1 (6 bases). In germline, CDR1 is ENHRY, CDR2 SYGVKD. V shed 3 bases and J shed 7 bases, with 9 bases lying between them. The CDR3 spans 13 residues. CDR3 in amino acids: CAISDGGIEKLFF. Here the CDR3 DNA reads TGTGCCATCAGTGACGGGGGCATTGAAAAACTGTTTTTT.

Concerning this clonotype itself: Sequence at one end of the junction differs from germline and may be a read error. J is TRBJ2-7 and V is TRBV7-2; D is uncertain. Germline loops: CDR1 SGHTA, CDR2 FQGNSA. The CDR3 is 14 residues long. In nucleotides, the CDR3 is TGTGCCAGCAGCCGAGATCGCGTTTCCTACAAGCAGTACTTC. Protein product: CASSRDRVSYKQYF.

This rearrangement joins TRBV11-2 to TRBJ2-5; D may be TRBD1 (6 bases). Germline CDR1 SGHAT, CDR2 FQNNGV. V was shortened by 5 bases and J by 7 bases, with 17 bases between the two germline ends. This CDR3 contains 14 residues. The CDR3 reads CASSLSLGAGTQYF. DNA of the CDR3: TGTGCCAGCAGCCTCAGCCTGGGGGCGGGGACCCAGTACTTC.

The table lists this clonotype with many counts. The V and J genes are TRBV28 and TRBJ1-1, with TRBD1 identical over 7 bases. The germline CDR1 and CDR2 sequences are MDHEN and SYDVKM. The CDR3 extends over 14 amino acids. J lost 1 base, V lost 5 bases, and 4 bases had no gene match. CDR3 DNA: TGTGCCAGCAGTCAACGACAGGGGAACACTGAAGCTTTCTTT. Translation gives CASSQRQGNTEAFF. The entire variable domain, with the rest obtained from reference TRBV28 and TRBJ1-1, is as follows: DVKVTQSSRYLVKRTGEKVFLECVQDMDHENMFWYRQDPGLGLRLIYFSYDVKMKEKGDIPEGYSVSREKKERFSLILESASTNQTSMYLCASSQRQGNTEAFFGQGTRLTVV.

The sample holds many counts of this clonotype. The V gene is TRBV3-1, the J gene TRBJ1-2, with TRBD1 identical over 9 bases. V lost 4 bases, J lost 6 bases, and 12 bases stayed unmatched. In germline, CDR1 is LGHDT, CDR2 YNNKEL (reference sequence). This CDR3 contains 16 residues. Here the CDR3 reads CASSRTGGAGLHGYTF. For the CDR3, the DNA is TGTGCCAGCAGCCGTACAGGGGGCGCGGGACTTCATGGCTACACCTTC.

The chain couples TRBV9 to TRBJ2-3, with D perhaps matching TRBD2 (5 bases). CDR3 length equals 16 residues. Germline lookup yields CDR1 SGDLS and CDR2 YYNGEE. The germline V and J ends were trimmed by 2 bases and 5 bases, with 18 bases remaining between them. DNA for the CDR3: TGTGCCAGCAGCGTCTTAGGCGGGCCAGGCGGAGATACGCAGTATTTT. Translation: CASSVLGGPGGDTQYF.

This clonotype was counted many times. The V gene is TRBV20-1, the J gene TRBJ2-7; 7 nucleotides align to TRBD2. V was pared by 0 bases and J by 0 bases, with 8 bases of the junction left unmatched. CDR3 length equals 16 residues. Germline V gene sequence: CDR1 DFQATT, CDR2 SNEGSKA (reference sequence). The DNA of the CDR3 is TGCAGTGCTAGAGATATTCGCGGGAGTAGCTCCTACGAGCAGTACTTC. Amino acid sequence: CSARDIRGSSSYEQYF.

This clonotype was observed many times. The chain couples TRBV7-3 to TRBJ1-4; no clear D gene. Germline CDR1 reads SGHTA; CDR2 reads FQGTGA. This CDR3 region has 13 residues. The V and J ends lost 5 bases and 5 bases respectively, with 9 bases between them. The CDR3 DNA is TGTGCCAGCAGCCCCGGTCCAAATGAAAAACTGTTTTTT. Its translation: CASSPGPNEKLFF.

This clonotype was seen once. The germline gene is not matched at one end of the junction; a read error may be the cause. This chain links TRBV11-2 with TRBJ2-7, with a possible D match to TRBD2 (5 bases). Germline V lookup: CDR1 SGHAT, CDR2 FQNNGV. The CDR3 sequence is 15 residues long. CDR3: CTSGEPREVAYEQYF. The DNA for the CDR3 is TGTACCAGCGGTGAACCACGCGAGGTTGCCTACGAGCAGTACTTC.